The 5 T cell receptor beta chains reported below all come from one sample, sequenced in a study of graft-versus-host responses after intestinal transplantation. Sequencing was performed with immunoSEQ multiplex PCR; in TCRdb, only in-frame clones are kept and a portion is missing. The table lists 75,000 to 95,000 clones, roughly 90% of them singletons. Their target antigens are unknown. Sequences were derived from unstimulated CD4+ T cells sorted from spleen or lymph node cells, sampled before transplant. The receptors were sampled from a human donor who was the organ donor for an intestinal transplant.

The chain has TRBV11-1 and TRBJ1-1, with 7 bases that match TRBD1. This CDR3 is built from 15 residues. Losses at the gene ends were 3 bases for V and 5 bases for J; bases not matched to a gene: 9. Germline CDR1 and CDR2: SGHAT and FQDESV (reference sequence). The CDR3 loop is CASSLEGARGTEAFF. CDR3 nucleotide sequence: TGTGCCAGCAGCTTGGAGGGGGCGCGGGGAACTGAAGCTTTCTTT.

The chain links TRBV7-6 to TRBJ2-3, with TRBD1 as a possible D gene (6 bases). Trimming removed 5 bases at V and 5 bases at J, with 26 bases between. The CDR3 consists of 18 residues. Per the germline V gene, CDR1 is SGHVS and CDR2 is FNYEAQ. CDR3 sequence: CASSLYPTGQGSGDTQYF. For the CDR3, the DNA is TGTGCCAGCAGCCTATATCCAACAGGGCAAGGGAGTGGAGATACGCAGTATTTT.

The chain is built from TRBV5-4 and TRBJ2-3; tentative D call: TRBD1 (5 bases). The V gene lost 0 bases and the J gene lost 4 bases, with 12 bases spanning the gap. Germline CDR1 reads SGHNT; CDR2 reads YYREEE (reference sequence). The CDR3 runs to 15 residues. CDR3 nucleotide sequence: TGTGCCAGCAGCTTGGCCGGTCAGGGCCCAGATACGCAGTATTTT. The encoded protein is CASSLAGQGPDTQYF.

As to this clone: The junction departs from germline at one end; a sequencing error may be responsible. The J gene is TRBJ2-3, the V gene TRBV7-9; no firm D call. The CDR3 loop spans 13 amino acids. The germline gives CDR1 SEHNR, CDR2 FQNEAQ (reference sequence). The CDR3 DNA is TGTGCCAGCAGCTTAGTTGCCACAGATGCGCAGTATTTT. This codes for CASSLVATDAQYF.

The chain uses TRBV10-3 and TRBJ1-3; no clear D gene. This CDR3 spans 17 amino acids. With 2 bases removed from V and 3 bases from J, the gap between germline ends came to 17 bases. Germline CDR1 and CDR2: ENHRY and SYGVKD. CDR3 sequence (DNA): TGTGCCATCAGTGAGCCCCCCACCAACTCACGTGGAAACACCATATATTTT. It is translated as CAISEPPTNSRGNTIYF.